This T cell receptor (beta chain) was captured by sequencing in a study of Graves' ophthalmopathy and Graves' hyperthyroidism. Amplification from RNA transcripts yielded the TCR beta CDR3 regions. RT-PCR in the first round used HTBI primers; a second-round multiplex PCR followed. TCRdb reprocessed the multiplex PCR reads via MiXCR and lists one record per CDR3 protein. Of a few hundred thousand distinct CDR3 sequences listed, 15% are singletons. There are many counts of this clonotype. The antigen is undetermined. The CDR3 contains 13 residues. With 1 base removed from V and 0 bases from J, the gap between germline ends came to 6 bases. The germline V gene encodes CDR1 SQVTM and CDR2 ANQGSEA. Whole-study results and caveats: Most thyroid-expanded clonotypes exceeding 0.001 frequency were also found in blood.

V and J are TRBV29-1 and TRBJ1-1; D is undetermined. The sample taken for sequencing was peripheral blood. The clonotype was recovered from a woman aged 18-29 years with stable Graves' hyperthyroidism. DNA of the CDR3: TGCAGCGTTGAAGGTCGGCTGAACACTGAAGCTTTCTTT. This translates into CSVEGRLNTEAFF.